The 5 T cell receptor beta chains below all came from one sample that was sequenced in a study of CD8 T cells in Susac syndrome. Random hexamers primed reverse transcription of about 0.5 to 1 ug RNA. MiXCR, run by TCRdb on the immunoSEQ multiplex PCR reads, gives a single entry per CDR3 protein. The sample yields about 130,000 distinct CDR3 sequences, 90% to 95% seen once. Material for sequencing was CD4+ T cells from PBMCs. The source is a human donor in good health.

The chain is built from TRBV18 and TRBJ2-7, with D uncertain. Germline V CDR1 and CDR2: KGHSH, LQKENI. Deletions cut 3 bases from V and 1 base from J, with 13 bases between. The CDR3 length is 15 residues. In nucleotides, the CDR3 is TGTGCCAGCTCACCCCCCGATAAGAAGTCCTACGAGCAGTACTTC. Translation gives CASSPPDKKSYEQYF.

This chain uses TRBV7-9 with TRBJ1-4; the match to TRBD1 covers 10 bases. Germline V gives CDR1 SEHNR, CDR2 FQNEAQ (reference sequence). Trimming removed 5 bases from V and 3 bases from J; junction bases left unmatched: 12. The CDR3 is made up of 18 amino acids. CDR3 amino acids: CASSAIGTGEGANEKLFF. The DNA of the CDR3 is TGTGCCAGCAGCGCGATCGGGACAGGGGAGGGGGCTAATGAAAAACTGTTTTTT.

The chain joins TRBV29-1 to TRBJ1-1; unclear D gene. The V gene's germline CDR1 is SQVTM and CDR2 ANQGSEA. CDR3 size: 14 residues. The V gene lost 5 bases and the J gene lost 1 base, with 14 bases spanning the gap. DNA of the CDR3: TGCAGCGTTATCTCGGGGAGTCGGAACACTGAAGCTTTCTTT. Amino acid sequence: CSVISGSRNTEAFF.

The chain combines TRBV7-9 with TRBJ1-5; the D is unclear. The germline V gene encodes CDR1 SEHNR and CDR2 FQNEAQ (reference sequence). The germline V and J ends were trimmed by 9 bases and 5 bases, with 8 bases remaining between them. This CDR3 has 11 residues. The CDR3 reads CASFRYQPQHF. The CDR3 DNA reads as TGTGCCAGTTTCCGGTATCAGCCCCAGCATTTT.

The V call is TRBV27, the J call TRBJ2-3, with no clear D. CDR1 and CDR2 from the germline V gene are MNHEY and SMNVEV (reference sequence). CDR3 size: 14 residues. V was cut by 4 bases and J by 0 bases, with 8 bases left in between. The CDR3 coding sequence is TGTGCCAGCAGTTCTGAACAGAGCACAGATACGCAGTATTTT. Translation: CASSSEQSTDTQYF.